This T cell receptor (beta chain) came from a study of control samples from healthy donors and cancer patients. Sequencing used immunoSEQ multiplex PCR; TCRdb keeps in-frame clones, though not all of them. Of about 170,000 clones listed, around 92% are singletons. The CDR3 covers 11 residues. Germline CDR1 DFQATT, CDR2 SNEGSKA (reference sequence). V lost 4 bases and J lost 2, with 5 bases in between. The chain recombines TRBV20-1 with TRBJ1-1, with D unclear. The sequenced sample was blood. The origin of this receptor is a woman aged 40 to 55 in good health. The CDR3, as DNA: TGCAGTGCTACTAGTAACACTGAAGCTTTCTTT. Protein sequence: CSATSNTEAFF.